These T cell receptor beta chains were read from a single sample in a study of CD8+ T cells in alopecia areata. TCRdb keeps only in-frame clones here, not all; method: immunoSEQ multiplex PCR. Of 13,000 or so clones in the sample, approximately 60% were seen once. The sequenced sample consisted of skin. The receptors come from a human donor with alopecia areata. Both conserved end residues are part of each CDR3. A D gene is named only where the DNA matches it firmly. Clone size is stated in some rows and not others, as once, few, many or a class when expanded.

size,D,V,length,J,CDR3,DNA
few,NA,TRBV29-1,17,TRBJ2-1,CSVEPPSVFYSYNEQFF,TGCAGCGTTGAGCCCCCTAGCGTGTTCTACTCCTACAATGAGCAGTTCTTC
NA,TRBD1,TRBV7-9,15,TRBJ2-2,CASSPGTGVTGELFF,TGTGCCAGCAGCCCAGGGACAGGGGTCACCGGGGAGCTGTTTTTT
NA,NA,TRBV5-1,13,TRBJ2-2,CASSMGDTGELFF,TGCGCCAGCAGCATGGGAGACACCGGGGAGCTGTTTTTT
NA,NA,TRBV6-1,15,TRBJ2-7,CASSGTWGRSYEQYF,TGTGCCAGCAGTGGCACCTGGGGACGATCCTACGAGCAGTACTTC
NA,TRBD1,TRBV28,14,TRBJ2-7,CASRYRQGAQEQYF,TGTGCCAGCAGGTACCGACAGGGGGCGCAGGAGCAGTACTTC
NA,NA,TRBV6-6,15,TRBJ1-5,CASSSPGYSNQPQHF,TGTGCCAGCAGTTCGCCAGGATATAGCAATCAGCCCCAGCATTTT
NA,NA,TRBV27,15,TRBJ2-7,CASSPPGALYYEQYF,TGTGCCAGCAGTCCCCCGGGGGCCCTTTACTACGAGCAGTACTTC
NA,NA,TRBV7-2,15,TRBJ1-6,CASSPQGSNNSPLHF,TGTGCCAGCAGCCCACAGGGAAGTAACAATTCACCCCTCCACTTT
NA,TRBD1,TRBV7-6,16,TRBJ2-5,CASSPQGAGGRETQYF,TGTGCCAGCAGCCCCCAGGGGGCCGGTGGGCGCGAGACCCAGTACTTC
NA,TRBD2,TRBV4-2,15,TRBJ2-7,CASSRLADNSYEQYF,TGTGCCAGCAGCAGACTAGCGGACAACTCCTACGAGCAGTACTTC
once,TRBD1,TRBV6-5,16,TRBJ1-5,CASSLGQSPYNQPQHF,TGTGCCAGCAGTTTGGGACAGAGCCCTTACAATCAGCCCCAGCATTTT
few,NA,TRBV7-6,14,TRBJ1-1,CASSPTDGLGEAFF,TGTGCCAGCAGCCCCACCGACGGTTTAGGCGAAGCTTTCTTT
NA,NA,TRBV28,16,TRBJ2-1,CASSPGDIGSYNEQFF,TGTGCCAGCAGCCCAGGGGACATCGGCTCCTACAATGAGCAGTTCTTC
NA,NA,TRBV7-9,13,TRBJ1-4,CASSPNANEKLFF,TGTGCCAGCAGCCCAAACGCTAATGAAAAACTGTTTTTT
NA,TRBD2,TRBV2,16,TRBJ2-3,CASRPSGSLYTDTQYF,TGTGCCAGCAGACCAAGCGGGAGCCTTTACACAGATACGCAGTATTTT
few,NA,TRBV5-1,15,TRBJ2-1,CASSRLADSYNEQFF,TGCGCCAGCAGCCGATTAGCGGACTCCTACAATGAGCAGTTCTTC
few,NA,TRBV6-5,14,TRBJ2-5,CASSFTGPQETQYF,TGTGCCAGCAGTTTTACGGGGCCCCAAGAGACCCAGTACTTC
NA,TRBD1,TRBV18,16,TRBJ1-2,CASSPNWSGQGESYTF,TGTGCCAGCTCACCAAATTGGTCGGGACAGGGGGAGAGCTACACCTTC
NA,TRBD2,TRBV6-1,17,TRBJ2-2,CASSDQAGGPATGELFF,TGTGCCAGCAGTGATCAAGCGGGGGGGCCGGCCACCGGGGAGCTGTTTTTT
few,TRBD2,TRBV2,17,TRBJ2-1,CASSLVLAGRGADEQFF,TGTGCCAGCAGTTTAGTCCTAGCGGGAAGGGGGGCCGATGAGCAGTTCTTC
few,NA,TRBV7-2,16,TRBJ2-1,CASSLVSTAVSNEQFF,TGTGCCAGCAGCTTAGTAAGCACTGCTGTTAGCAATGAGCAGTTCTTC
NA,NA,TRBV25-1,13,TRBJ1-4,CASSEYLGLKLFF,TGTGCCAGCAGTGAATATCTGGGACTAAAACTGTTTTTT